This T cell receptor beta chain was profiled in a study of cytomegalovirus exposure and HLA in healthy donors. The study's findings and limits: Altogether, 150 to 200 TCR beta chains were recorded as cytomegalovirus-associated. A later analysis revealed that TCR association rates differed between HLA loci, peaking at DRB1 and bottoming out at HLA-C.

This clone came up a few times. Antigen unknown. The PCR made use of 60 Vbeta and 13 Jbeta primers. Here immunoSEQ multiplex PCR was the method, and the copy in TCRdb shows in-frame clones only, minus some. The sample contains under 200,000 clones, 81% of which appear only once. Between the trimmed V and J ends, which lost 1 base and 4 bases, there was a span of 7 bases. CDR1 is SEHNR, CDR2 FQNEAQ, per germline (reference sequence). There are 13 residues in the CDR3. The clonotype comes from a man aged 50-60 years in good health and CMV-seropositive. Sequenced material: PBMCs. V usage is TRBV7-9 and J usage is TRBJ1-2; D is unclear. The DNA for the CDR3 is TGTGCCAGCAGCTTAGATCGACTCTATGGCTACACCTTC. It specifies CASSLDRLYGYTF.